These 22 T cell receptor beta chains were all obtained from the same sample, sequenced in a study of blood T cell repertoires in COVID-19. Profiling relied on immunoSEQ multiplex PCR, and the TCRdb table lists in-frame clones only, not all of them. The sample has 200,000 to 250,000 clones, 75% to 85% seen once. The sequencing sample was made of peripheral blood. The origin of the receptors is a woman of 80 years or more with COVID-19, enrolled during active disease.

This rearrangement joins TRBV19 to TRBJ1-4, with no clear D. Deletions cut 5 bases from V and 4 bases from J, with 5 bases between. The CDR3 sequence is 12 residues long. Germline V gene lookup returns CDR1 LNHDA and CDR2 SQIVND (reference sequence). This chain's CDR3 is CASSLYNEKLFF. The CDR3 region has the DNA TGTGCCAGTAGTCTCTATAATGAAAAACTGTTTTTT.

This clone appeared a single time. This chain uses TRBV6-5 with TRBJ1-1; D is ambiguous. The CDR3 covers 15 residues. CDR1 and CDR2 (germline): MNHEY, SVGAGI. V dropped 0 bases and J dropped 3 bases, with 11 bases sitting between them. The CDR3 nucleotides read TGTGCCAGCAGTTACTCGACACAGTTTTACACTGAAGCTTTCTTT. The encoded protein is CASSYSTQFYTEAFF.

The chain links TRBV5-1 to TRBJ2-2, with 7 bases that match TRBD2. The CDR3 extends over 16 amino acids. V lost 0 bases and J lost 2; bases outside the gene matches: 4. The germline gives CDR1 SGHRS, CDR2 YFSETQ. The CDR3: CASSLGSSGNTGELFF. The DNA for the CDR3 is TGCGCCAGCAGCTTGGGGTCTAGCGGAAACACCGGGGAGCTGTTTTTT.

J is TRBJ2-7 and V is TRBV5-4; D is unresolved. The germline gives CDR1 SGHNT, CDR2 YYREEE (reference sequence). Trimming left V 2 bases short and J 0 bases short, with 9 bases between. This CDR3 has 14 amino acids. The CDR3 sequence is CASSFDPSSYEQYF. The CDR3 nucleotides are TGTGCCAGCAGCTTTGATCCGAGCTCCTACGAGCAGTACTTC.

The genes are TRBV2 and TRBJ1-2; TRBD1 might be the D (5 bases). The length of the CDR3 is 10 residues. V was trimmed by 8 bases and J by 7 bases, leaving 8 bases between them. Germline CDR1 and CDR2: SNHLY and FYNNEI. In nucleotides, the CDR3 is TGTGCCAGCCTGGACATTGGCTACACCTTC. Its protein product is CASLDIGYTF.

This chain joins TRBV15 and TRBJ1-1, with 7 bases that match TRBD1. CDR1 and CDR2 from the germline V gene are LNHNV and YYDKDF (reference sequence). J gave up 5 bases and V 2 bases, and 5 bases lay outside the gene matches. The CDR3 extends over 14 amino acids. The CDR3 sequence: CATSRSGQRTEAFF. CDR3 DNA: TGTGCCACCAGCAGATCGGGACAGAGAACTGAAGCTTTCTTT.

This chain links TRBV5-6 with TRBJ2-3; TRBD1 aligns across 9 bases. The CDR3 is made up of 16 amino acids. V dropped 6 bases and J dropped 0; count of bases not matched to a gene: 8. Germline V gene lookup returns CDR1 SGHDT and CDR2 YYEEEE. The CDR3 reads CASTRDRVRSTDTQYF. CDR3 DNA: TGTGCCAGCACCAGGGACAGGGTACGTAGCACAGATACGCAGTATTTT.

The rearrangement joins TRBV5-1 to TRBJ2-2; weak D call: TRBD1 (6 bases). Germline CDR1 SGHRS, CDR2 YFSETQ. This CDR3 spans 14 amino acids. The V end lost 4 bases, the J end lost 1 base, and 8 bases lay between the germline ends. In DNA form, the CDR3 reads TGCGCCAGCAGCGGGGGACAGAACACCGGGGAGCTGTTTTTT. It specifies CASSGGQNTGELFF.

The V call is TRBV6-2 or TRBV6-3, the J call TRBJ2-5; the D gene is possibly TRBD2 (5 bases). Trimming pared 0 bases from V and 2 bases from J, leaving 25 bases between. The CDR3 is 20 residues long. The V gene's germline CDR1 is MNHEY and CDR2 SVGEGT. CDR3: CASSYSSSPGSSKPQETQYF. The CDR3 DNA follows: TGTGCCAGCAGTTACTCATCTAGCCCTGGTAGTAGCAAACCTCAAGAGACCCAGTACTTC.

The gene calls are TRBV28 and TRBJ1-3; tentative D call: TRBD1 (6 bases). CDR3 length: 16 amino acids. V was pared by 5 bases and J by 4 bases, with 18 bases between. CDR1 MDHEN and CDR2 SYDVKM come from the germline V gene. CDR3 protein: CASSPQGFRGGNTIYF. The CDR3 bases are TGTGCCAGCAGTCCGCAGGGGTTCCGAGGGGGAAACACCATATATTTT.

V and J are TRBV24-1 and TRBJ1-2, with 11 bases that match TRBD1. The CDR3 contains 16 residues. Germline CDR1 and CDR2: KGHDR and SFDVKD. Trimming removed 3 bases from V and 8 bases from J; junction bases left unmatched: 10. The CDR3 DNA sequence: TGTGCCACCAGTGATAACTACCCCGGGACAGGGGGAGGCTACACCTTC. Translated, it gives CATSDNYPGTGGGYTF.

This clone showed up just once. The chain is built from TRBV5-1 and TRBJ2-7, with D uncertain. Germline V gene lookup returns CDR1 SGHRS and CDR2 YFSETQ. The V end was cut by 0 bases, the J end by 1 base, with 5 bases between. CDR3 size: 13 residues. CDR3 sequence reads: CASSLAMSYEQYF. The CDR3 nucleotides are TGCGCCAGCAGCTTGGCCATGTCCTACGAGCAGTACTTC.

This clone has a handful of counts. The chain uses TRBV18 and TRBJ1-1; unclear D gene. The CDR3 runs to 14 residues. V lost 6 bases and J 1 base, leaving 12 bases between the germline ends. The germline CDR1 and CDR2 sequences are KGHSH and LQKENI. CDR3 bases: TGTGCCAGCTCCCCCGTTGAGAGGAACACTGAAGCTTTCTTT. Protein product: CASSPVERNTEAFF.

For the CDR3, the DNA is TGTGCCAGCAGCTTATCGTCCGACAGGGCAGATACGCAGTATTTT. Its translation: CASSLSSDRADTQYF. This chain links TRBV5-4 with TRBJ2-3; 7 positions agree with TRBD1. The germline V gene has CDR1 SGHNT and CDR2 YYREEE (reference sequence). Trimming took 2 bases from V and 4 from J; bases not matched to a gene: 7. The CDR3 consists of 15 residues.

The V and J genes are TRBV11-3 and TRBJ2-7; 7 positions agree with TRBD2. This CDR3 is 14 amino acids long. CDR1 is SGHNT and CDR2 is YENEEA in the germline V gene. The J segment lost 5 bases and the V segment lost 7 bases, leaving 11 bases of the junction unmatched. CDR3 in DNA: TGTGCCAGCATTTACTGGCGGGAGAGAAACGAGCAGTACTTC. It specifies CASIYWRERNEQYF. The whole variable domain, remainder taken from reference TRBV11-3 and TRBJ2-7, is EAGVVQSPRYKIIEKKQPVAFWCNPISGHNTLYWYLQNLGQGPELLIRYENEEAVDDSQLPKDRFSAERLKGVDSTLKIQPAELGDSAVYLCASIYWRERNEQYFGPGTRLTVT.

Only a few counts were recorded for this clone. The chain combines TRBV2 with TRBJ1-5; TRBD1 aligns across 8 bases. The CDR3 length is 14 residues. V gave up 6 bases and J gave up 7 bases; unmatched junction bases: 8. Germline lookup yields CDR1 SNHLY and CDR2 FYNNEI. The CDR3 reads CASSVQGARQPQHF. CDR3 sequence (DNA): TGTGCCAGCAGCGTTCAGGGGGCTCGACAGCCCCAGCATTTT.

This clone was seen a handful of times. The rearrangement links TRBV20-1 to TRBJ1-2, with a weak D call TRBD1 (5 bases). The CDR3 is made up of 11 amino acids. The V gene's germline CDR1 is DFQATT and CDR2 SNEGSKA (reference sequence). The V end was cut by 4 bases, the J end by 7 bases, with 10 bases between. CDR3 residues: CSAMEGFGYTF. CDR3 in DNA: TGCAGTGCTATGGAGGGGTTTGGCTACACCTTC.

The chain joins TRBV10-3 to TRBJ2-7; the match to TRBD2 covers 7 bases. Germline V gene data show CDR1 as ENHRY and CDR2 as SYGVKD. The CDR3 length is 15 residues. V shed 3 bases, J shed 2 bases, and the junction held 7 bases outside the gene matches. CDR3 sequence reads: CAISENLGGTYEQYF. CDR3 DNA sequence: TGTGCCATCAGTGAAAACCTGGGGGGGACCTACGAGCAGTACTTC.

V is TRBV30 and J is TRBJ2-5, with 9 bases that match TRBD2. The CDR3 contains 13 residues. The J segment lost 5 bases and the V segment lost 5 bases, leaving 6 bases of the junction unmatched. The V gene's germline CDR1 is GTSNPN and CDR2 SVGIG (reference sequence). CDR3 protein: CAWSRGRGETQYF. The DNA for the CDR3 is TGTGCCTGGTCTCGCGGGAGGGGGGAGACCCAGTACTTC.

This sequence joins TRBV12-3 or TRBV12-4 and TRBJ1-1; the match to TRBD1 covers 8 bases. The CDR3 extends over 13 amino acids. J gave up 6 bases and V 3 bases, and 3 bases lay outside the gene matches. In DNA form, the CDR3 reads TGTGCCAGCAGTTTCGACAGGGGTGCTGAAGCTTTCTTT. It encodes CASSFDRGAEAFF.

The chain is built from TRBV5-4 and TRBJ2-1; 9 bases are a match to TRBD1. V shed 0 bases, J shed 3 bases, and the junction held 1 base outside the gene matches. CDR1 and CDR2 from the germline V gene are SGHNT and YYREEE (reference sequence). CDR3 size: 15 residues. The CDR3 nucleotides read TGTGCCAGCAGCTTGGGGACAGGGGACTACAATGAGCAGTTCTTC. Residues: CASSLGTGDYNEQFF.

This chain links TRBV19 with TRBJ2-2; maybe TRBD2 (7 bases). V lost 4 bases to trimming and J lost 4 bases, with 13 bases between them. The germline CDR1 and CDR2 sequences are LNHDA and SQIVND (reference sequence). The CDR3 runs to 15 residues. CDR3 in amino acids: CASSTRGGGTGELFF. Here the CDR3 DNA reads TGTGCCAGTAGTACGAGGGGGGGCGGCACCGGGGAGCTGTTTTTT. The full variable domain, completed using reference TRBV19 and TRBJ2-2, is DGGITQSPKYLFRKEGQNVTLSCEQNLNHDAMYWYRQDPGQGLRLIYYSQIVNDFQKGDIAEGYSVSREKKESFPLTVTSAQKNPTAFYLCASSTRGGGTGELFFGEGSRLTVL.